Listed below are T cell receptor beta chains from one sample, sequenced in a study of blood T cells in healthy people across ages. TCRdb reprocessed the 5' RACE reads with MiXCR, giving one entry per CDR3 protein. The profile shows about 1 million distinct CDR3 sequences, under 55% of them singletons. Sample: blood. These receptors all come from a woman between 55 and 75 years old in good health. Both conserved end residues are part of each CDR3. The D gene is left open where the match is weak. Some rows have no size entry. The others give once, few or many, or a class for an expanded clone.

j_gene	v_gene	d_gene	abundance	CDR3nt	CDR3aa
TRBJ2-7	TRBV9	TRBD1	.	TGTGCCAGCAGCGTAGCCGGGACAGGGGTATACGAGCAGTACTTC	CASSVAGTGVYEQYF
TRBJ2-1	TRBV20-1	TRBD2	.	TGCAGTGCCCTCTCGACTAGCGGTCTAACAGTTGAGCAGTTCTTC	CSALSTSGLTVEQFF
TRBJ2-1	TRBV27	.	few	TGTGCCAGCAGTTCTCTTAGCAATGAGCAGTTCTTC	CASSSLSNEQFF
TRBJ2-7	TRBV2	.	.	TGTGCCAGCAGTGAATCAGACTCCTACGAGCAGTACTTC	CASSESDSYEQYF
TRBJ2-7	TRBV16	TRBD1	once	TGTGCCAGCAACCAATGGGGGACAGGGTCTTACGAGCAGTACTTC	CASNQWGTGSYEQYF
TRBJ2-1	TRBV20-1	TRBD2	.	TGCAGTGCTAGAGGCGGGAGGGCCGCGAATGAGCAGTTCTTC	CSARGGRAANEQFF
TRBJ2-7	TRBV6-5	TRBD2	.	TGTGCCAGCAGTTATAGGGCGGGAGGGGGGTCCTACGAGCAGTACTTC	CASSYRAGGGSYEQYF
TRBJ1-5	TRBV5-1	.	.	TGCGCCAGCAGCTTGGGTGACACCGGGGGCAATCAGCCCCAGCATTTT	CASSLGDTGGNQPQHF
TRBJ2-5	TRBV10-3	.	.	TGTGCCATCAAGGGCACCGAACTCCAAGAGACCCAGTACTTC	CAIKGTELQETQYF
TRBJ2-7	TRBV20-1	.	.	TGCAGTGCTAGAGATACGAGAGCGGGCCGTGGCGAGCAGTACTTC	CSARDTRAGRGEQYF
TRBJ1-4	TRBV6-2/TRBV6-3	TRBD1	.	TGTGCCAGCAAGGGGACAGGGATTGAAAAACTGTTTTTT	CASKGTGIEKLFF
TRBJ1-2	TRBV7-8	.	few	TGTGCCAGCAGCTTCCTTGGGGGGGGCTATGGCTACACCTTC	CASSFLGGGYGYTF
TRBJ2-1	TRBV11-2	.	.	TGTGCCAGCAGCGAACAGACTAGCTACAATGAGCAGTTCTTC	CASSEQTSYNEQFF
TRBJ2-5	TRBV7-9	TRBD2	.	TGTGCCAGCAGCTTAGTTCGCGGGAGAGAGAAAGAGACCCAGTACTTC	CASSLVRGREKETQYF
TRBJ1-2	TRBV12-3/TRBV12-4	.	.	TGTGCCAGCACCCCACGGGCCTCTTTATATGGCTACACCTTC	CASTPRASLYGYTF
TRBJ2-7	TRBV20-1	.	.	TGCAGTGCTGAAACCATGGCCTACGAGCAGTACTTC	CSAETMAYEQYF
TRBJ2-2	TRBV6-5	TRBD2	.	TGTGCCGTCGGGAGGGGAGCGAACACCGGGGAGCTGTTTTTT	CAVGRGANTGELFF